This TCR beta chain was retrieved from a study of T cell repertoires in cytomegalovirus infection. Background on the study: An indication of both CMV infection and matching HLA type came from public TCR beta signatures. Whole-study results and caveats: CMV-specific HLA-C-restricted TCR beta clonotypes dominated the ex vivo response.

This CDR3 spans 16 amino acids. Trimming left V 3 bases short and J 4 bases short, with 13 bases between. CDR1 and CDR2 from the germline V gene are SGHNT and YENEEA. In TCRdb, the reads were re-called with MiXCR into one record per CDR3 protein. The table has 200,000 to 300,000 distinct CDR3 sequences, about an eighth seen once. About this clonotype itself: As yet, its antigen is unknown.

Sequencing input: PBMCs. The clonotype was recovered from a human donor in good health (CMV status not recorded). Some clones in this sample may be carry-over from other donors' samples. The chain is built from TRBV11-3 and TRBJ2-6; D is uncertain. CDR3 protein: CASSFGGSAGANVLTF. The CDR3 region has the DNA TGTGCCAGCAGCTTCGGTGGGTCTGCCGGGGCCAACGTCCTGACTTTC.